The next 10 T cell receptor beta chains were all read from a single sample in a study of shared clonotypes between healthy human individuals. The repertoire was sequenced with immunoSEQ multiplex PCR; TCRdb's copy has only in-frame clones and lacks some. The sample consists of some 2.1 million clones, roughly 94% of them appearing once. Sequences were obtained from naive CD4+ T cells sorted from blood. Sample subset: CD45RA+ positively selected. The receptors derive from a man aged 18 to 30 in good health.

A few counts support this clone. This chain uses TRBV6-5 with TRBJ2-2; unclear D gene. Trimming cost V 2 bases and J 3 bases, with 7 bases left between them. The germline V gene encodes CDR1 MNHEY and CDR2 SVGAGI. The CDR3 extends over 14 amino acids. The DNA of the CDR3 is TGTGCCAGCAGTTACCTGGGATACACCGGGGAGCTGTTTTTT. This encodes CASSYLGYTGELFF.

The chain employs TRBV6-6 and TRBJ1-3; 11 bases match TRBD1. The trim removed 2 bases at V and 2 bases at J, leaving 2 bases unmatched. Germline loops: CDR1 MNHNY, CDR2 SVGAGI (reference sequence). This CDR3 has 16 residues. CDR3 coding DNA: TGTGCCAGCAGTTACGGACAGGGGGCAACTGGAAACACCATATATTTT. Translated, it gives CASSYGQGATGNTIYF.

V gene TRBV28 combines with J gene TRBJ2-6; D is undetermined. V lost 8 bases to trimming and J lost 4 bases, with 9 bases between them. Germline V gives CDR1 MDHEN, CDR2 SYDVKM. The CDR3 totals 13 residues. CDR3 DNA: TGTGCCAGCCGATCCGGGGGGGCCAACGTCCTGACTTTC. Protein product: CASRSGGANVLTF. Together with reference TRBV28 and TRBJ2-6, the CDR3 gives the full variable domain: DVKVTQSSRYLVKRTGEKVFLECVQDMDHENMFWYRQDPGLGLRLIYFSYDVKMKEKGDIPEGYSVSREKKERFSLILESASTNQTSMYLCASRSGGANVLTFGAGSRLTVL.

V is TRBV7-8 and J is TRBJ2-7; 9 nucleotides match TRBD1. CDR1 is SGHVS and CDR2 is FQNEAQ in the germline V gene. V shed 6 bases and J 7 bases; nucleotides not matched to a gene: 10. This CDR3 spans 14 amino acids. The CDR3 DNA follows: TGTGCCAGCAGTAAGGACAGGGGTTTCGGGGAGCAGTACTTC. This translates into CASSKDRGFGEQYF.

This chain connects TRBV18 to TRBJ1-6; D unclear. The CDR3 loop spans 16 amino acids. Germline-derived CDR1 and CDR2 are KGHSH and LQKENI. V was cut by 4 bases and J by 0 bases, with 10 bases left in between. The DNA for the CDR3 is TGTGCCAGCTCACTGCCCGGGAGCTCCTATAATTCACCCCTCCACTTT. It translates to CASSLPGSSYNSPLHF.

A single count supports this clone. Its ends do not fully match the called genes, so a read error is possible. The chain uses TRBV19 and TRBJ2-4; D might be TRBD1 (5 bases). In germline, CDR1 is LNHDA, CDR2 SQIVND (reference sequence). The length of the CDR3 is 13 residues. The chain's CDR3 is CASSIFFGAAEDF. CDR3 bases: TGTGCCAGTAGTATCTTCTTTGGGGCGGCCGAGGACTTC.

The chain combines TRBV7-2 with TRBJ1-4, with TRBD1 matching over 8 bases. This CDR3 is 17 amino acids long. CDR1 is SGHTA and CDR2 is FQGNSA in the germline V gene. The V and J ends lost 2 bases and 8 bases, in that order; junction bases with no gene match: 13. CDR3 protein: CASSLSVITGGIEKLFF. The CDR3 nucleotides read TGTGCCAGCAGCTTATCGGTGATAACAGGGGGGATCGAAAAACTGTTTTTT.

This chain uses TRBV5-1 with TRBJ1-1; possibly TRBD1 for D (5 bases). V dropped 0 bases and J dropped 10 bases, with 10 bases sitting between them. CDR1 SGHRS and CDR2 YFSETQ come from the germline V gene. The CDR3 runs to 12 residues. This CDR3 is CASSLDPGIAFF. DNA for the CDR3: TGCGCCAGCAGCTTGGACCCAGGGATAGCTTTCTTT.

This chain joins TRBV29-1 and TRBJ2-3, with TRBD2 identical over 11 bases. CDR3 size: 14 residues. CDR1 is SQVTM, CDR2 ANQGSEA, per germline. After removal of 2 bases from V and 6 bases from J, the junction contained 4 bases not matched to a gene. CDR3 residues: CSVEKLAGADTQYF. In DNA, the CDR3 is TGCAGCGTTGAAAAACTAGCGGGGGCGGATACGCAGTATTTT.

Notes on this clone: A much larger clone lies one base from this, so it may be a read error. The identical CDR3 is also encoded by other nucleotide sequences in the sample. The chain joins TRBV6-5 to TRBJ2-7; D gene unclear. Per germline, CDR1 MNHEY and CDR2 SVGAGI. The length of the CDR3 is 12 residues. The V gene lost 6 bases and the J gene lost 0 bases, with 6 bases spanning the gap. In DNA, the CDR3 is TGTGCCAGCAGCCCGGGCTCCTACGAGCAGTACTTC. Encoded protein: CASSPGSYEQYF.